This T cell receptor (beta chain) was obtained from a study of T cells in Graves' hyperthyroidism and ophthalmopathy. The sample holds a few counts of this clonotype. The CDR3 loop spans 12 amino acids. Losses at the gene ends were 10 bases for V and 5 bases for J; bases not matched to a gene: 6. Amplified TCR beta CDR3 regions derived from RNA transcripts. The HTBI primer set was used in a first-round RT-PCR of the TCR CDR3. One entry per CDR3 protein results from TCRdb running MiXCR on the multiplex PCR reads. The repertoire has approximately 360,000 distinct CDR3 sequences, roughly 25% of them found once; the top ten carry roughly 70%.

The source is a man in his forties or fifties with Graves' hyperthyroidism. Input material: blood. V is TRBV12-3 or TRBV12-4 and J is TRBJ1-1, with 8 nucleotides matching TRBD1. The CDR3 DNA reads TGTGCCACTTCAGGGGGCAGGACTGAAGCTTTCTTT. It specifies CATSGGRTEAFF.